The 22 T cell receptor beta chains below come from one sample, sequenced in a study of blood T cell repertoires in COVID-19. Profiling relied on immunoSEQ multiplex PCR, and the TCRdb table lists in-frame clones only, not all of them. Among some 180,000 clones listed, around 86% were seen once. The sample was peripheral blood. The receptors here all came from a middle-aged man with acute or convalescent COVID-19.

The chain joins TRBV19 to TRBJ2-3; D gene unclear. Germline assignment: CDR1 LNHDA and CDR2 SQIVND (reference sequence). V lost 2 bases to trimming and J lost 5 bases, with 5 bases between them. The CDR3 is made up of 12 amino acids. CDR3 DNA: TGTGCCAGTAGTATATCCCAAGATACGCAGTATTTT. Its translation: CASSISQDTQYF.

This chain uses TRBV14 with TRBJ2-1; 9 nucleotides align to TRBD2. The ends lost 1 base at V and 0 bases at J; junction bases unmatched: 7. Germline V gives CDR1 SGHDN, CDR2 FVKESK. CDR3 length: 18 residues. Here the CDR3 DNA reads TGTGCCAGCAGCCAAGTGTATAGCGGGGGCGTCTCCTACAATGAGCAGTTCTTC. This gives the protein CASSQVYSGGVSYNEQFF.

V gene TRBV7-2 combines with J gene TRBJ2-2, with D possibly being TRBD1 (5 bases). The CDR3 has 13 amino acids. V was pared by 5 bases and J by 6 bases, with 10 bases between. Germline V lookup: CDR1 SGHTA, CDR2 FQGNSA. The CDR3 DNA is TGTGCCAGCAGCCCCCCAGGGTCCGGGGAGCTGTTTTTT. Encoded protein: CASSPPGSGELFF.

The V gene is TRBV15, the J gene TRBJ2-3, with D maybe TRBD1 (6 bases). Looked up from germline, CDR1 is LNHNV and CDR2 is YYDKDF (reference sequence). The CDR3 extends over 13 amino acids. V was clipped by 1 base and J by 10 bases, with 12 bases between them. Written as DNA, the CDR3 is TGTGCCACCAGCAGAGTAGGGGGATCTCCGCAGTATTTT. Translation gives CATSRVGGSPQYF.

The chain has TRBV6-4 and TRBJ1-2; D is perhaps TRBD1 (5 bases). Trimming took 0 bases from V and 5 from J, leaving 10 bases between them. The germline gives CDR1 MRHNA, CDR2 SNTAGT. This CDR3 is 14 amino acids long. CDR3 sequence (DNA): TGTGCCAGCAGTGACTCCACCACAGGTTATGGCTACACCTTC. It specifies CASSDSTTGYGYTF.

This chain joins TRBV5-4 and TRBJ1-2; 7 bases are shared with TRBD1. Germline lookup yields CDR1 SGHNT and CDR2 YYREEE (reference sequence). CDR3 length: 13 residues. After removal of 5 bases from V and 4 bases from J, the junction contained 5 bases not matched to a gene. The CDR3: CASRTTGSYGYTF. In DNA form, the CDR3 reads TGTGCCAGCAGAACGACAGGGAGCTATGGCTACACCTTC.

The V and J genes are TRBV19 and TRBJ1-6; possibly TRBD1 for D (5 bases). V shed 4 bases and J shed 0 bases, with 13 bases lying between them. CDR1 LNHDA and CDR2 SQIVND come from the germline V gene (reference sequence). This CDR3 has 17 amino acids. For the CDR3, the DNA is TGTGCCAGTAGTACGTTTGGGGGGAGCTCCTATAATTCACCCCTCCACTTT. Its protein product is CASSTFGGSSYNSPLHF.

The CDR3 DNA follows: TGTGCCAGCAGTAGGGAGGGTACCGCTGGCGAGCAGTACTTC. Translation: CASSREGTAGEQYF. The genes are TRBV2 and TRBJ2-7; 7 nucleotides agree with TRBD2. In germline, CDR1 is SNHLY, CDR2 FYNNEI. The CDR3 has 14 amino acids. With 5 bases clipped from V and 6 bases from J, the junction kept 10 bases outside the gene matches. Full variable domain (missing parts from reference TRBV2 and TRBJ2-7): EPEVTQTPSHQVTQMGQEVILRCVPISNHLYFYWYRQILGQKVEFLVSFYNNEISEKSEIFDDQFSVERPDGSNFTLKIRSTKLEDSAMYFCASSREGTAGEQYFGPGTRLTVT.

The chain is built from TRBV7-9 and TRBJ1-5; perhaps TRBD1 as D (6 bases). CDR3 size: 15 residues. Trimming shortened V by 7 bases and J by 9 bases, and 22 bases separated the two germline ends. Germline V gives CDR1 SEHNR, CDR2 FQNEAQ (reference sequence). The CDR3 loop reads CASTSEGTSIGPQHF. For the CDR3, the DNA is TGTGCCAGCACCTCGGAAGGGACATCGATTGGGCCCCAGCATTTT. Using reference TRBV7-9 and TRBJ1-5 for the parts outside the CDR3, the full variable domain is DTGVSQNPRHKITKRGQNVTFRCDPISEHNRLYWYRQTLGQGPEFLTYFQNEAQLEKSRLLSDRFSAERPKGSFSTLEIQRTEQGDSAMYLCASTSEGTSIGPQHFGDGTRLSIL.

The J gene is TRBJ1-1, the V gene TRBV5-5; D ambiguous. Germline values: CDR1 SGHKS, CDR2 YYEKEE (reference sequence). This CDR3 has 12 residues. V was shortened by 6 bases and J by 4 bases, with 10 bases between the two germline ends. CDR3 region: CASTLVGTEAFF. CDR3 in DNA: TGTGCCAGCACCCTAGTGGGCACTGAAGCTTTCTTT.

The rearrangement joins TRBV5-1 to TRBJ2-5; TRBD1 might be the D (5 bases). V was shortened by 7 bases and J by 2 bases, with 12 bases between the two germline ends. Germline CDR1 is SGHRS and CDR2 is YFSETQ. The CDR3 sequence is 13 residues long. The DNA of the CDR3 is TGCGCCAGCGGACGGACACCTCAAGAGACCCAGTACTTC. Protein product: CASGRTPQETQYF.

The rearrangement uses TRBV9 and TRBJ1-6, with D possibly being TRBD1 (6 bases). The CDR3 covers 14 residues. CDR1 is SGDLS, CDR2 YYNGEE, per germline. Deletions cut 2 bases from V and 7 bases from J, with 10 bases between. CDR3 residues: CASSVETGNSPLHF. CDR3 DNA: TGTGCCAGCAGCGTTGAAACAGGGAATTCACCCCTCCACTTT. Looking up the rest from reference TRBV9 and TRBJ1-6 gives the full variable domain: DSGVTQTPKHLITATGQRVTLRCSPRSGDLSVYWYQQSLDQGLQFLIQYYNGEERAKGNILERFSAQQFPDLHSELNLSSLELGDSALYFCASSVETGNSPLHFGNGTRLTVT.

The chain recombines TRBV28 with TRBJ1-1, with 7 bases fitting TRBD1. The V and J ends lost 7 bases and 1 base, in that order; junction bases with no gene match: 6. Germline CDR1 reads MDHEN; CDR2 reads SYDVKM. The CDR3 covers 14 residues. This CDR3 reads CASIQTGRNTEAFF. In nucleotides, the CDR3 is TGTGCCAGCATCCAGACAGGGCGGAACACTGAAGCTTTCTTT.

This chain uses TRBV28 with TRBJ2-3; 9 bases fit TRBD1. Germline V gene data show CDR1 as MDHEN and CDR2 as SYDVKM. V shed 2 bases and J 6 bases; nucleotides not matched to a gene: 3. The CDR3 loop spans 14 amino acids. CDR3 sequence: CASSLNRGLDTQYF. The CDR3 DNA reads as TGTGCCAGCAGTTTAAACAGGGGGCTGGATACGCAGTATTTT. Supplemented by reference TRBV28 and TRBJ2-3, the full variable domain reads DVKVTQSSRYLVKRTGEKVFLECVQDMDHENMFWYRQDPGLGLRLIYFSYDVKMKEKGDIPEGYSVSREKKERFSLILESASTNQTSMYLCASSLNRGLDTQYFGPGTRLTVL.

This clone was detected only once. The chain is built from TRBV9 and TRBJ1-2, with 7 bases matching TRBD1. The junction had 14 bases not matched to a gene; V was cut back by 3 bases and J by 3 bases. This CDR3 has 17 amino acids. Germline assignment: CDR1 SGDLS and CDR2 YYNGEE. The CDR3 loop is CASSAGTANLLHYGYTF. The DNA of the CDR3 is TGTGCCAGCAGCGCCGGGACAGCTAATCTCCTCCACTATGGCTACACCTTC.

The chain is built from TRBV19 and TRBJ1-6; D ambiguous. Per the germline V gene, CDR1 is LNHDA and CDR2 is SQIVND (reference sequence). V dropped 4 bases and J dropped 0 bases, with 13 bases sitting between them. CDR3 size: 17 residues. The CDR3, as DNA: TGTGCCAGTAGTACCGACACGGCGAGCTCCTATAATTCACCCCTCCACTTT. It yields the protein CASSTDTASSYNSPLHF.

DNA of the CDR3: TGTGCCAGCAGCTTAGCGGGACTGGGCACTGAAGCTTTCTTT. It translates to CASSLAGLGTEAFF. The genes are TRBV7-2 and TRBJ1-1; D is perhaps TRBD1 (5 bases). CDR1 and CDR2 from the germline V gene are SGHTA and FQGNSA. V was clipped by 0 bases and J by 4 bases, with 9 bases between them. This CDR3 contains 14 residues.

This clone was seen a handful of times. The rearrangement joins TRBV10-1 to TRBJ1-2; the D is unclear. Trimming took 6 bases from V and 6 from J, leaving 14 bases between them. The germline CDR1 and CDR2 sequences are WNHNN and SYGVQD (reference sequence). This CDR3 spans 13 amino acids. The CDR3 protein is CASRDGRENGYTF. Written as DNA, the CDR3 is TGCGCCAGCAGGGACGGAAGGGAGAATGGCTACACCTTC.

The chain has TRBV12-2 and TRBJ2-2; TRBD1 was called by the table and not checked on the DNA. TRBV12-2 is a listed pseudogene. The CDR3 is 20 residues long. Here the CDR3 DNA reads TGTGCAAGTCGCTTAGAACGGGACATCCACTCTGCTTCGAACACCGGGGAGCTGTTTTTT. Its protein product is CASRLERDIHSASNTGELFF.

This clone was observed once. CDR3 sequence reads: CASSLDGTVYNEQFF. CDR3 DNA: TGTGCCAGCAGCTTAGATGGGACAGTCTACAATGAGCAGTTCTTC. This chain connects TRBV7-2 to TRBJ2-1; 7 positions match TRBD1. There are 15 residues in the CDR3. With V trimmed by 1 base and J by 3 bases, 3 bases remained unmatched. Germline values: CDR1 SGHTA, CDR2 FQGNSA.

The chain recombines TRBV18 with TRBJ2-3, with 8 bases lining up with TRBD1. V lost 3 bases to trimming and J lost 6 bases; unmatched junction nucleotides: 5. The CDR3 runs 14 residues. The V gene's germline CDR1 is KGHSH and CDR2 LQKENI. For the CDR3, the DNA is TGTGCCAGCTCACCGACAGGGGTATCGGATACGCAGTATTTT. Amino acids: CASSPTGVSDTQYF.

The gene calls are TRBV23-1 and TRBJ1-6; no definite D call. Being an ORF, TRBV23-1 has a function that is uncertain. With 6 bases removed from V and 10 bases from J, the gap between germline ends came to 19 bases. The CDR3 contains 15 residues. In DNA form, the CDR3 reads TGCGCCAGCAGCCAGAAGGTCACGGAGAAGTCACCCCTCCACTTT. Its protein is CASSQKVTEKSPLHF.